The rows below give T cell receptor beta chains drawn from one sample of a study of T cell repertoires in cytomegalovirus infection. TCRdb called the reads again in MiXCR, with one record for every CDR3 protein. The table shows about 700,000 distinct CDR3 sequences, with about 33% occurring only once. No cognate antigen is known for these TCRs. The sample in question was cultured PBMCs, obtained from culture after CMV antigen stimulation. The receptor source for this set is a human donor in good health (CMV status not recorded). Some clones in this sample may be carry-over from other donors' samples. The CDR3 runs from the conserved cysteine through the conserved F or W. A D gene is named only where the DNA matches it firmly. Only part of the rows carry a size: once, few, many, or a class if the clone is expanded.

clone_size j_call v_call d_call cdr3_nt cdr3_aa
- TRBJ2-7 TRBV2 - TGTGCCAGCAGTGAAGGGGTAGGCTCCTACGAGCAGTACTTC CASSEGVGSYEQYF
few TRBJ2-5 TRBV7-2 TRBD2 TGTGCCAGCAGCTTAGTGGGTAGCGGGGGGCCCCAAGAGACCCAGTACTTC CASSLVGSGGPQETQYF
few TRBJ2-5 TRBV6-6 TRBD1 TGTGCCAGCAGCCCCCTATCCGGCGGCAGGGGGCGAGAGACCCAGTACTTC CASSPLSGGRGRETQYF
- TRBJ2-1 TRBV20-1 - TGCAGTGCCCCGAGCAAAGTGACCTACAATGAGCAGTTCTTC CSAPSKVTYNEQFF
- TRBJ1-5 TRBV6-6 - TGTGCCAGCACAAGTGGTAATCAGCCCCAGCATTTT CASTSGNQPQHF
few TRBJ1-2 TRBV12-3/TRBV12-4 - TGTGCCAGCAGTAAGTCTTCTTTGGGAGGCTACACCTTC CASSKSSLGGYTF
many TRBJ2-5 TRBV7-2 - TGTGCCAGCAGCTTTTCCTCCCGAGGGGAGACCCAGTACTTC CASSFSSRGETQYF
few TRBJ2-5 TRBV6-1 - TGTGCCAGCAGGGCCCCAGGGCAGGGCTTAGTGACCCAGTACTTC CASRAPGQGLVTQYF
- TRBJ1-2 TRBV20-1 - TGCAGTGCTACCTTGTTGGGTTTAGGGTATGGCTACACCTTC CSATLLGLGYGYTF
- TRBJ2-7 TRBV7-6 TRBD2 TGTGCCAGCAGCTTACGAGCGGGAGCCCCCTACGAGCAGTACTTC CASSLRAGAPYEQYF
- TRBJ2-3 TRBV28 - TGTGCCAGCAAGATTGCGGCGGGGGATACGCAGTATTTT CASKIAAGDTQYF
- TRBJ1-2 TRBV19 - TGTGCCAGTACCCAGACGTGGGGTGCTAACTATGGCTACACCTTC CASTQTWGANYGYTF
- TRBJ1-4 TRBV12-3/TRBV12-4 - TGTGCCAGCAGCCTGCAAAGAGGGAGTGAAAAACTGTTTTTT CASSLQRGSEKLFF
- TRBJ2-2 TRBV12-3/TRBV12-4 - TGTGCCAGCAGTTTTTCCGAAGGCGGGGAGCTGTTTTTT CASSFSEGGELFF
- TRBJ1-1 TRBV6-6 - TGTGCCACACGCTTAGACCCAACAAGCATTGAAGCTTTCTTT CATRLDPTSIEAFF
- TRBJ2-7 TRBV20-1 - TGCAGTGCACACCTGCTGGGCGTCCCGGGGACTGGAGAGCAGTACTTC CSAHLLGVPGTGEQYF
few TRBJ1-6 TRBV5-1 - TGCGCCAGCAGCTTGGATGGTGACAGTAATTCACCCCTCCACTTT CASSLDGDSNSPLHF
few TRBJ2-7 TRBV28 TRBD1 TGTGCCAGCAGCAGGGACAGGAATTACGAGCAGTACTTC CASSRDRNYEQYF
- TRBJ1-3 TRBV6-6 - TGTGCCAGCAGTTACTCGACAGGCTTTAGCTCTGGAAACACCATATATTTT CASSYSTGFSSGNTIYF
few TRBJ1-6 TRBV7-2 - TGTGCCAGCAGCCACACAGGGCAGCGATCACCCCTCCACTTT CASSHTGQRSPLHF
- TRBJ1-5 TRBV19 TRBD1 TGTGCCAGTCTTGGGGGAAGGGGGCCGGGTCAGCCCCAGCATTTT CASLGGRGPGQPQHF
- TRBJ1-2 TRBV7-6 - TGTGCCAGCAGCTCCATCACCTTGACAGCGAACTATGGCTACACCTTC CASSSITLTANYGYTF
- TRBJ1-5 TRBV20-1 - TGCAGTGCTAGACCGTTGGACAGAAACAAAGATCAGCCCCAGCATTTT CSARPLDRNKDQPQHF
- TRBJ2-3 TRBV6-1 - TGTGCCAGCAGTGAAGGGCCCCTGGGTACGCAGTATTTT CASSEGPLGTQYF
many TRBJ2-6 TRBV7-2 - TGTGCCAGCAGCTTATCACTGGCTGGGGCCAACGTCCTGACTTTC CASSLSLAGANVLTF
few TRBJ2-1 TRBV28 - TGTGCCAGCAGTTTAGAGGGCCCCTTTCTTTGGAATGAGCAGTTCTTC CASSLEGPFLWNEQFF
- TRBJ2-7 TRBV20-1 - TGCAGTGCCCCGACCCAGATTACCGACGAGCAGTACTTC CSAPTQITDEQYF
few TRBJ2-7 TRBV5-1 - TGCGCCAGCAGCTTGGAGGGGGTATACGAGCAGTACTTC CASSLEGVYEQYF
- TRBJ2-7 TRBV4-3 TRBD2 TGCGCCAGCAGCCAAGATCACTCTAGCGGGAGAAGCAACGAGCAGTACTTC CASSQDHSSGRSNEQYF
- TRBJ2-1 TRBV7-7 - TGTGCCAGCGGCTTAGAAGTGGGGGACAATGAGCAGTTCTTC CASGLEVGDNEQFF
- TRBJ2-5 TRBV20-1 - TGCAGTGCTAGTGGGGAGGCCCAAGAGACCCAGTACTTC CSASGEAQETQYF
- TRBJ2-1 TRBV27 TRBD2 TGTGCCAGCAGTCGAAGGCGGGAGCTCAATGAGCAGTTCTTC CASSRRRELNEQFF
- TRBJ2-7 TRBV7-2 TRBD2 TGTGCCAGCAGCTCCCAACCGGGTAGCGGGAGCGAGCAGTACTTC CASSSQPGSGSEQYF
many TRBJ2-7 TRBV7-2 - TGTGCCAGCACTTTCGGACAGTACTACGAGCAGTACTTC CASTFGQYYEQYF
- TRBJ2-6 TRBV12-3/TRBV12-4 - TGTGCCAGCAGTCGGAGCGTATTCTCTGGGGCCAACGTCCTGACTTTC CASSRSVFSGANVLTF
- TRBJ1-2 TRBV5-4 TRBD1 TGTGCCAGCAGGCTAACGCAGTCGACAGGGGTACTCTATGGCTACACCTTC CASRLTQSTGVLYGYTF
- TRBJ2-3 TRBV20-1 - TGCAGTGCTACGACCCTTAGGGGGGCCGCGACAGATACGCAGTATTTT CSATTLRGAATDTQYF
- TRBJ2-2 TRBV7-6 - TGTGCCAGCAAGCCAAACACCGGGGAGCTGTTTTTT CASKPNTGELFF
once TRBJ2-3 TRBV4-1 - TGCGCCAGCAGCCAACCGGACCAGAGGTCGTATTTT CASSQPDQRSYF
- TRBJ2-1 TRBV11-2 TRBD2 TGTGCCAGCAGCCCGACCCAGGGACTAGCGGGCTCGGGGTACAATGAGCAGTTCTTC CASSPTQGLAGSGYNEQFF
once TRBJ2-5 TRBV20-1 - TGCAGTGCTAGAGATAGATGGAGATCAGAGACCCAGTACTTC CSARDRWRSETQYF
few TRBJ2-1 TRBV5-6 TRBD2 TGTGCCAGCAGCTTGGGATTAGCGGGTACCTACAATGAGCAGTTCTTC CASSLGLAGTYNEQFF
few TRBJ2-3 TRBV7-9 - TGTGCCAGCAGCTTGGGTGCCCTGGGCACAGATACGCAGTATTTT CASSLGALGTDTQYF
- TRBJ1-6 TRBV6-2/TRBV6-3 - TGTGCCAGCAGTTACCGGGGAGGAGATTCACCCCTCCACTTT CASSYRGGDSPLHF
- TRBJ2-1 TRBV4-3 TRBD2 TGCGCCAGCAGCCAAGATACTAGCGGGAGTTCAAGTGTCTTC CASSQDTSGSSSVF
- TRBJ1-4 TRBV2 - TGTGCCAGCAGTGATCGTGAAAAACTGTTTTTT CASSDREKLFF
- TRBJ1-5 TRBV7-6 - TGTGCCAGGACGGGCAGGGGCTATCAGCCCCAGCATTTT CARTGRGYQPQHF
- TRBJ1-5 TRBV2 - TGTGCCAGCAGTGCTTTATCAGCCAATCAGCCCCAGCATTTT CASSALSANQPQHF
few TRBJ2-1 TRBV7-2 TRBD2 TGTGCCAGCAGATCCGGACTAGCGGGCCTCAATGAGCAGTTCTTC CASRSGLAGLNEQFF
- TRBJ2-7 TRBV4-1 TRBD1 TGCGCCAGCAGCCAAGGCGTGGGACAGGGGGCCTACGAGCAGTACTTC CASSQGVGQGAYEQYF
few TRBJ2-2 TRBV3-1 - TGTGCCAGCCAAGAGGGCACCGGGGAGCTGTTTTTT CASQEGTGELFF
few TRBJ2-7 TRBV7-2 - TGTGCCAGCAGCTTAAGAGCCGGGACACAGACCTACGAGCAGTACTTC CASSLRAGTQTYEQYF
once TRBJ2-7 TRBV6-5 - TGTGCCAGCAGCCTGCTGTTGGGGGGAGGTAACTACGAGCAGTACTTC CASSLLLGGGNYEQYF
- TRBJ2-5 TRBV5-1 - TGCGCCAGCAGCTCCGGTCGGTGGCAGTCACAAGAGACCCAGTACTTC CASSSGRWQSQETQYF
- TRBJ1-2 TRBV5-4 - TGTGCCAGCAGCTTGGCGGGGGAAAGATTTCATGGCTACACCTTC CASSLAGERFHGYTF
- TRBJ2-7 TRBV6-1 - TGTGCCAGCAGTATCAGGGTTGGCTCCTACGAGCAGTACTTC CASSIRVGSYEQYF
many TRBJ2-5 TRBV7-2 - TGTGCCAGCAGCCTGCAGGGCAACCAAGAGACCCAGTACTTC CASSLQGNQETQYF